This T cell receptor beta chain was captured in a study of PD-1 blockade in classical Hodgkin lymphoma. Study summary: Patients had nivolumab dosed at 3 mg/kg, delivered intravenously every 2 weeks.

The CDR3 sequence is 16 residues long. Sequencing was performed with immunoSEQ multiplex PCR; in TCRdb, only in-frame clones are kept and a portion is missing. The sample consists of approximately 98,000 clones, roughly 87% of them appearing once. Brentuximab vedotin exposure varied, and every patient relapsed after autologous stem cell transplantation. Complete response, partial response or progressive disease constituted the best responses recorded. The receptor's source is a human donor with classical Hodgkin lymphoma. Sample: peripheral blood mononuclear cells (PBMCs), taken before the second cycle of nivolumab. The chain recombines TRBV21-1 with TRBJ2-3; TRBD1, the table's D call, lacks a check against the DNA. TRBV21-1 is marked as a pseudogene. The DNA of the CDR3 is TGTGCCAAACCCACCCTTTCAGGGGATGGCTCAGATACGCAGTATTTT. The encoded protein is CAKPTLSGDGSDTQYF.